Listed here are 13 T cell receptor beta chains from one sample, sequenced in a study of T-cell memory formation after mild COVID-19. MiXCR, run by TCRdb on the 5' RACE reads, gives a single entry per CDR3 protein. The data contain around 200,000 distinct CDR3 sequences, about 11% of them singletons. Sequencing input: PBMCs or a T cell subset sorted from them (not recorded which). The receptor source for this set is a man between 18 and 29 years old who had mild COVID-19 (a few samples of this study predate the infection). Cell type and time point are not known.

This clonotype was seen at least ten times. J is TRBJ1-4 and V is TRBV5-1; D remains ambiguous. The germline V gene encodes CDR1 SGHRS and CDR2 YFSETQ. The CDR3 covers 14 residues. V lost 7 bases and J lost 4, with 14 bases in between. The CDR3 nucleotides are TGCGCCAGCGGTGAGGGCCTCGGTAATGAAAAACTGTTTTTT. As protein: CASGEGLGNEKLFF.

The J gene is TRBJ1-4, the V gene TRBV5-1, with TRBD1 identical over 7 bases. The V gene's germline CDR1 is SGHRS and CDR2 YFSETQ. V lost 3 bases to trimming and J lost 3 bases; unmatched junction nucleotides: 5. The length of the CDR3 is 15 residues. The CDR3 coding sequence is TGCGCCAGCAGCTCACAGGGGCAGGCTAATGAAAAACTGTTTTTT. Translated: CASSSQGQANEKLFF.

This clonotype turned up a few times. This chain joins TRBV11-1 and TRBJ2-2, with 8 bases aligning to TRBD2. This CDR3 contains 15 residues. CDR1 and CDR2 (germline): SGHAT, FQDESV (reference sequence). V was clipped by 5 bases and J by 4 bases; unmatched bases: 6. CDR3 sequence: CASSPGREGTGELFF. The CDR3 bases are TGTGCCAGCAGCCCGGGACGGGAGGGCACCGGGGAGCTGTTTTTT.

This clonotype was recorded many times. The genes are TRBV4-3 and TRBJ2-3, with 8 bases lining up with TRBD2. Germline V gene sequence: CDR1 LGHNA, CDR2 YSLEER. V lost 4 bases, J lost 9 bases, and 12 bases stayed unmatched. The CDR3 loop spans 15 amino acids. In nucleotides, the CDR3 is TGCGCCAGCAGCCCGCTAGCGGGCCGCCCCCAAACGCAGTATTTT. Translated: CASSPLAGRPQTQYF.

The chain combines TRBV7-9 with TRBJ1-1; no definite D call. The CDR3 extends over 13 amino acids. V was pared by 2 bases and J by 4 bases, with 8 bases between. Germline V gives CDR1 SEHNR, CDR2 FQNEAQ (reference sequence). The CDR3 sequence is CASSLTDSTEAFF. The CDR3 coding sequence is TGTGCCAGCAGCTTAACTGACTCCACTGAAGCTTTCTTT.

J is TRBJ1-2 and V is TRBV5-1; 8 positions agree with TRBD1. CDR3 size: 13 residues. J lost 4 bases, V lost 4 bases, and 3 bases had no gene match. Per germline, CDR1 SGHRS and CDR2 YFSETQ. The CDR3, as DNA: TGCGCCAGCAGCCCGGACAGGGCCTATGGCTACACCTTC. Translating it yields CASSPDRAYGYTF.

The chain has TRBV6-5 and TRBJ2-3; 11 positions match TRBD2. The CDR3 totals 16 residues. Unmatched junction bases numbered 10, after V lost 10 bases and J lost 1 base. The germline V gene has CDR1 MNHEY and CDR2 SVGAGI. CDR3 loop: CATSLAGGLGTDTQYF. The CDR3 DNA reads TGTGCCACCTCCCTAGCGGGGGGCCTCGGCACAGATACGCAGTATTTT.

This clonotype was seen repeatedly, ten times or more. The V gene is TRBV7-9, the J gene TRBJ2-2, with D unresolved. The germline CDR1 and CDR2 sequences are SEHNR and FQNEAQ (reference sequence). The CDR3 loop spans 13 amino acids. Trimming stripped 5 bases from V and 5 bases from J, with 9 bases between. The CDR3 coding sequence is TGTGCCAGCAGCCCCATGTGGACCGGGGAGCTGTTTTTT. It encodes CASSPMWTGELFF.

This clonotype was seen more than once but under ten times. The rearrangement links TRBV6-6 to TRBJ2-7; 7 positions match TRBD1. The V gene end was trimmed by 7 bases and the J gene end by 7 bases; junction bases not matched to a gene: 19. The CDR3 extends over 16 amino acids. CDR1 and CDR2 from the germline V gene are MNHNY and SVGAGI (reference sequence). The CDR3 loop is CASTPLPPGQATEQYV. For the CDR3, the DNA is TGTGCCAGCACTCCCCTTCCACCCGGACAGGCTACAGAGCAGTACGTC.

The rearrangement links TRBV21-1 to TRBJ2-1. TRBV21-1 is annotated as a pseudogene. The CDR3 extends over 12 amino acids. CDR3 residues: CASSKDNNEQFF. In DNA, the CDR3 is TGTGCCAGCAGCAAAGACAACAATGAGCAGTTCTTC.

This clonotype was seen a handful of times. The chain couples TRBV28 to TRBJ1-2; 10 bases agree with TRBD1. J was trimmed by 4 bases and V by 8 bases; bases with no gene match: 10. Germline assignment: CDR1 MDHEN and CDR2 SYDVKM. The CDR3 consists of 15 residues. CDR3 in DNA: TGTGCCAGCGGGCCGGGACAGGGGCCCGTCTATGGCTACACCTTC. It encodes CASGPGQGPVYGYTF.

This clonotype was detected only a few times. This chain joins TRBV9 and TRBJ2-1; a possible D gene is TRBD2 (6 bases). The germline gives CDR1 SGDLS, CDR2 YYNGEE. V was clipped by 5 bases and J by 2 bases, with 14 bases between them. This CDR3 is 15 amino acids long. CDR3 sequence (DNA): TGTGCCAGCAGGTCTACGGGGGACCCCTACAATGAGCAGTTCTTC. Translating it yields CASRSTGDPYNEQFF.

The chain links TRBV20-1 to TRBJ2-7, with 9 bases fitting TRBD2. After removal of 3 bases from V and 3 bases from J, the junction contained 3 bases not matched to a gene. The CDR3 has 13 residues. The germline V gene encodes CDR1 DFQATT and CDR2 SNEGSKA (reference sequence). CDR3 in amino acids: CSARAGGFYEQYF. The CDR3 bases are TGCAGTGCTAGGGCGGGGGGGTTCTACGAGCAGTACTTC.